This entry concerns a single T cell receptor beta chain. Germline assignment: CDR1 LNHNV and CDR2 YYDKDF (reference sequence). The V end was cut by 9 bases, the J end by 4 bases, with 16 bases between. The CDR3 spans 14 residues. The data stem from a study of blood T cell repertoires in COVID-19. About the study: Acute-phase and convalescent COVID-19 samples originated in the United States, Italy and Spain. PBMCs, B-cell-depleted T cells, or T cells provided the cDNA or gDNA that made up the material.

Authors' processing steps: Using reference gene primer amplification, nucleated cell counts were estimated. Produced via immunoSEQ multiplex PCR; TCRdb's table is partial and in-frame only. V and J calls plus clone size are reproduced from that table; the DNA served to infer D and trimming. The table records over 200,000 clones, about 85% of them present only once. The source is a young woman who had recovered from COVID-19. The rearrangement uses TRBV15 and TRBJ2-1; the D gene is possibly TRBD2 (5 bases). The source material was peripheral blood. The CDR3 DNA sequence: TGTGCCACGCAGAGGAAGCGGCCTTACAATGAGCAGTTCTTC. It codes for CATQRKRPYNEQFF. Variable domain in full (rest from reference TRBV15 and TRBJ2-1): DAMVIQNPRYQVTQFGKPVTLSCSQTLNHNVMYWYQQKSSQAPKLLFHYYDKDFNNEADTPDNFQSRRPNTSFCFLDIRSPGLGDTAMYLCATQRKRPYNEQFFGPGTRLTVL.